Sequencing of this TCR beta chain was carried out in a study of T cell responses to AZD1222 COVID-19 vaccine. Study results and limitations: The study found vaccine-associated CD4 TCRs spanning spike, dominant at 160-218 and 743-854. The peak T cell response came first, and repertoires were sampled only after it. Only a handful of AZD1222 recipients were seropositive at baseline.

About this clone: Its specificity is not known.

Germline V gives CDR1 MNHEY, CDR2 SMNVEV (reference sequence). V lost 4 bases to trimming and J lost 1 base, with 8 bases between them. CDR3 length equals 15 residues. Repertoires were generated with immunoSEQ multiplex PCR, while TCRdb's copy carries only in-frame clones and drops some. The repertoire holds tens of thousands of clones, with around 90% as singletons. The receptor comes from an adult in good health. This rearrangement joins TRBV27 to TRBJ2-6; a weak D match, TRBD1 (6 bases). Sample: peripheral blood, taken on day 0 of AZD1222 vaccination. The CDR3 protein is CASSSQGSGANVLTF. The CDR3, as DNA: TGTGCCAGCAGTTCGCAGGGGTCTGGGGCCAACGTCCTGACTTTC.